These 21 T cell receptor beta chains share one sample of origin, sequenced in a study of blood T cells in healthy people across ages. Together with a sample-barcoded 5' primer, a J-beta primer mix was included in a second PCR lasting about 7 to 11 cycles. TCRdb ran MiXCR on the 5' RACE reads and lists one entry per CDR3 protein. This sample has more than 500,000 distinct CDR3 sequences, with about a quarter found just once. These same records also appear under a second study, on T cells of mothers and their children.

The specimen was blood. The receptors were gathered from a boy between 2 and 10 years old in good health.

For this clonotype: The junction and the germline gene differ at one end; a read error may be behind it. The rearrangement links TRBV10-3 to TRBJ2-7; 7 bases fit TRBD2. CDR1 and CDR2 (germline): ENHRY, SYGVKD. The CDR3 totals 15 residues. CDR3 sequence (DNA): TGTGCCATCACCGGTGGTACTAGCGCCTCCCACGAGCAGTACTTC. Encoded protein: CAITGGTSASHEQYF.

This clonotype has more than one count but fewer than ten. J is TRBJ2-3 and V is TRBV29-1; 9 nucleotides match TRBD2. With 7 bases clipped from V and 5 bases from J, the junction kept 7 bases outside the gene matches. Germline CDR1 is SQVTM and CDR2 is ANQGSEA. CDR3 length: 13 amino acids. The CDR3 DNA reads TGCAGCGGAGCGGGAGGCTCTGGAGATACGCAGTATTTT. It yields the protein CSGAGGSGDTQYF.

This clonotype has more than one count but fewer than ten. J is TRBJ2-5 and V is TRBV7-9, with D possibly TRBD1 on 6 matching bases. V lost 5 bases and J 1 base, leaving 11 bases between the germline ends. Germline CDR1 SEHNR, CDR2 FQNEAQ (reference sequence). This CDR3 region has 14 residues. The CDR3 region has the DNA TGTGCCAGCAGCCCCCGGACAGCCCAAGAGACCCAGTACTTC. Its protein is CASSPRTAQETQYF.

The chain has TRBV20-1 and TRBJ1-1; no firm D call. This CDR3 is built from 14 residues. CDR1 is DFQATT, CDR2 SNEGSKA, per germline (reference sequence). Trimming took 3 bases from V and 5 from J, leaving 16 bases between them. CDR3 region: CSARREEVVTEAFF. The CDR3 DNA is TGCAGTGCTAGGCGGGAGGAGGTGGTGACTGAAGCTTTCTTT.

This sequence joins TRBV7-8 and TRBJ2-6; the D is unclear. CDR3 length: 16 amino acids. The germline CDR1 and CDR2 sequences are SGHVS and FQNEAQ. Trimming removed 1 base at V and 2 bases at J, with 9 bases between. CDR3: CASSLGQMPGANVLTF. CDR3 bases: TGTGCCAGCAGCTTAGGGCAGATGCCTGGGGCCAACGTCCTGACTTTC.

This clonotype was detected only once. This chain uses TRBV20-1 with TRBJ1-2; D uncertain. Germline V gives CDR1 DFQATT, CDR2 SNEGSKA (reference sequence). V was cut by 1 base and J by 2 bases, with 8 bases left in between. The length of the CDR3 is 13 residues. CDR3 amino acids: CSARVPGNYGYTF. The CDR3 DNA reads TGCAGTGCTAGAGTCCCAGGAAACTATGGCTACACCTTC.

V is TRBV14 and J is TRBJ2-3; possible D gene TRBD2, 6 bases. CDR1 and CDR2 (germline): SGHDN, FVKESK. This CDR3 is built from 13 residues. V shed 4 bases and J shed 6 bases, with 11 bases lying between them. The CDR3 is CASSRTMRDTQYF. DNA for the CDR3: TGTGCCAGCAGCCGGACTATGAGGGATACGCAGTATTTT.

For the CDR3, the DNA is TGCGCCAGCAGCTTGGCGGGGACTAGCGGCAACTACAATGAGCAGTTCTTC. Its translation is CASSLAGTSGNYNEQFF. The chain combines TRBV5-1 with TRBJ2-1; the match to TRBD2 covers 11 bases. After removal of 0 bases from V and 3 bases from J, the junction contained 5 bases not matched to a gene. The CDR3 is 17 residues long. CDR1 and CDR2 from the germline V gene are SGHRS and YFSETQ.

In this sample, this clonotype turned up a few times. V usage is TRBV5-5 and J usage is TRBJ2-3; weak D call: TRBD1 (5 bases). Trimming cost V 3 bases and J 4 bases, with 15 bases left between them. CDR3 size: 15 residues. CDR1 and CDR2 (germline): SGHKS, YYEKEE (reference sequence). CDR3 sequence reads: CASSSDGPRADTQYF. In DNA, the CDR3 is TGTGCCAGCAGCTCGGACGGCCCCAGGGCAGATACGCAGTATTTT.

This chain joins TRBV6-5 and TRBJ1-2; 8 bases map to TRBD1. The CDR3 totals 13 residues. V shed 8 bases, J shed 7 bases, and the junction held 9 bases outside the gene matches. Germline loops: CDR1 MNHEY, CDR2 SVGAGI. The CDR3 loop reads CASGRGQAGGYTF. CDR3 nucleotide sequence: TGTGCCAGCGGGAGGGGACAGGCGGGTGGCTACACCTTC.

This chain links TRBV7-9 with TRBJ2-1, with D perhaps TRBD1 or TRBD2 (6 bases each). The CDR3 sequence is 12 residues long. From germline, CDR1 is SEHNR and CDR2 FQNEAQ (reference sequence). With 5 bases removed from V and 10 bases from J, the gap between germline ends came to 12 bases. In DNA form, the CDR3 reads TGTGCCAGCAGCCCTCCGGGGGCCGAGCAGTTCTTC. This sequence encodes CASSPPGAEQFF.

This clonotype occurred a few times. The chain combines TRBV2 with TRBJ2-3; tentatively, D is TRBD1 (6 bases). The length of the CDR3 is 14 residues. The V gene's germline CDR1 is SNHLY and CDR2 FYNNEI. Trimming took 7 bases from V and 3 from J, leaving 14 bases between them. Written as DNA, the CDR3 is TGTGCCAGCATTGGGACACCAAGAACAGATACGCAGTATTTT. It yields the protein CASIGTPRTDTQYF.

The chain couples TRBV7-2 to TRBJ2-2; 7 nucleotides agree with TRBD2. The V segment lost 1 base and the J segment 10 bases; nucleotides outside the gene matches: 3. Germline V gives CDR1 SGHTA, CDR2 FQGNSA. The CDR3 runs 13 residues. The CDR3 reads CASSLGGSMELFF. The DNA of the CDR3 is TGTGCCAGCAGCTTAGGCGGGAGTATGGAGCTGTTTTTT.

This chain joins TRBV7-9 and TRBJ2-3; TRBD1 is a possible D gene (6 bases). Trimming removed 1 base from V and 5 bases from J, with 25 bases in between. CDR1 and CDR2 (germline): SEHNR, FQNEAQ (reference sequence). The length of the CDR3 is 19 residues. The CDR3 region has the DNA TGTGCCAGCAGCTTAGGAAGGGGAACAGGGCCGGGGACGGGAGATACGCAGTATTTT. Its translation: CASSLGRGTGPGTGDTQYF.

The rearrangement links TRBV5-8 to TRBJ1-2; 9 nucleotides match TRBD1. The J segment lost 4 bases and the V segment lost 1 base, leaving 5 bases of the junction unmatched. The CDR3 is 15 residues long. Per the germline V gene, CDR1 is SGHTS and CDR2 is YDEGEE. The CDR3 sequence: CASSLIGTGSYGYTF. In nucleotides, the CDR3 is TGTGCCAGCAGCTTGATAGGGACAGGGTCCTATGGCTACACCTTC.

This clonotype was observed a handful of times. The chain recombines TRBV21-1 with TRBJ1-6. TRBV21-1 is reported as a pseudogene. This CDR3 spans 14 amino acids. CDR3 coding DNA: TGTGCCAGCAGCAAAGGGTGGAGTAATTCACCCCTCCACTTT. Translation gives CASSKGWSNSPLHF.

The V and J genes are TRBV6-5 and TRBJ2-5; D unresolved. With 2 bases removed from V and 5 bases from J, the gap between germline ends came to 9 bases. The CDR3 sequence is 13 residues long. Germline V gene sequence: CDR1 MNHEY, CDR2 SVGAGI. CDR3 loop: CASSYLDWETQYF. CDR3 bases: TGTGCCAGCAGTTACCTTGATTGGGAGACCCAGTACTTC.

V and J are TRBV20-1 and TRBJ2-1, with D hard to call. Looked up from germline, CDR1 is DFQATT and CDR2 is SNEGSKA (reference sequence). This CDR3 has 14 amino acids. Trimming shortened V by 7 bases and J by 6 bases, and 19 bases separated the two germline ends. The chain's CDR3 is CSVLNSRASNEQFF. As DNA, the CDR3 is TGCAGTGTTTTAAATAGCCGGGCTTCCAATGAGCAGTTCTTC.

This clonotype was observed a handful of times. Here the CDR3 reads CASSQDRLKQFF. CDR3 in DNA: TGTGCCAGCAGCCAAGATAGGCTTAAGCAGTTCTTC. J is TRBJ2-1 and V is TRBV3-1; no clear D. V was pared by 0 bases and J by 11 bases, with 8 bases between. Per the germline V gene, CDR1 is LGHDT and CDR2 is YNNKEL (reference sequence). The CDR3 sequence is 12 residues long.

This clonotype showed up just a few times. This chain links TRBV6-5 with TRBJ1-1, with D perhaps matching TRBD1 (6 bases). This CDR3 is built from 15 residues. The germline V gene has CDR1 MNHEY and CDR2 SVGAGI. V was clipped by 6 bases and J by 2 bases, with 16 bases between them. The DNA for the CDR3 is TGTGCCAGCAGACCACAGGGTGGGGGAAACACTGAAGCTTTCTTT. As protein: CASRPQGGGNTEAFF.

This clonotype has just a few counts. The rearrangement joins TRBV6-6 to TRBJ2-7; a possible D gene is TRBD2 (6 bases). Germline CDR1 is MNHNY and CDR2 is SVGAGI (reference sequence). Deletions cut 2 bases from V and 5 bases from J, with 19 bases between. This CDR3 has 16 amino acids. The CDR3 sequence: CASSYGASGGRNEQYF. CDR3 nucleotide sequence: TGTGCCAGCAGTTACGGGGCTTCAGGTGGGAGGAACGAGCAGTACTTC.